These T cell receptor beta chains were read from a single sample in a study of T-cell reconstitution after alpha-beta-depleted transplantation in children. Using its own MiXCR run on the PCR reads, TCRdb lists one record per CDR3 protein. The sample carries hundreds of thousands of distinct CDR3 sequences, 10% to 15% recorded once. The sample consisted of PBMCs, mostly from graft donor cells, taken 360 days after TCRalphabeta/CD19-depleted stem cell transplant. All receptors come from a male patient between 10 and 17 years old who had a stem cell transplant for acute myeloid leukemia, so the T cells may come from the graft donor. Each CDR3 is given without its conserved first and last residue. D genes are given only for firm matches. Only part of the rows carry a size: once, few, many, or a class if the clone is expanded.

D	length	V	size	CDR3
TRBD2	16	TRBV7-2	many	ASSLSGSGLATYNEQF
NA	14	TRBV7-8	once	ASSLVGQGKTYEQY
TRBD1	13	TRBV6-2/TRBV6-3	NA	ASSYSQGATGELF
TRBD2	13	TRBV7-2	few	ASSLVGGGNYEQY
TRBD2	12	TRBV20-1	NA	SASPTSGSYEQY
TRBD1	12	TRBV11-2	few	ASSLIQGDYGYT
TRBD2	13	TRBV28	NA	ASKESGRATDTQY
TRBD1	12	TRBV7-8	few	ASSSRGRNSPLH
NA	17	TRBV20-1	NA	SGSGSGHEGFLAKNIQY
NA	12	TRBV7-9	NA	ASSLGPPGAGAF
NA	10	TRBV29-1	few	SVVGRAHEQY
TRBD2	13	TRBV30	few	AWSVGTSGFNEQF
TRBD1	11	TRBV5-1	few	ASSRGQGGEQF
NA	12	TRBV7-3	few	ASSLNPGAYEQY